This T cell receptor beta chain was documented in a study of blood T cell repertoires in COVID-19. Whole-study context: Researchers got acute and convalescent COVID-19 samples from the United States, Italy and Spain. PBMCs, B-cell-depleted T cells, or T cells were the source of the cDNA or gDNA that made up the material.

V dropped 5 bases and J dropped 2; count of bases not matched to a gene: 4. Germline V lookup: CDR1 LGHDT, CDR2 YNNKEL (reference sequence). The CDR3 covers 16 residues. As handled by the study authors: Using reference gene primer amplification, nucleated cell counts were estimated. TCRdb's table, derived via immunoSEQ multiplex PCR, lists solely in-frame clones and lacks some. V and J calls and clone size are those listed in that table; D and trimming were worked out from the DNA. The data show over 200,000 clones, 80% seen once. Sequencing was performed on peripheral blood. The chain has TRBV3-1 (or the pseudogene TRBV3-2) and TRBJ2-7; 15 nucleotides match TRBD2. This clonotype was sampled from a human donor in a cohort sampled during active COVID-19. CDR3 sequence: CASSTRTSGRAYEQYF. The CDR3 coding sequence is TGTGCCAGCAGCACCCGGACTAGCGGGAGGGCCTACGAGCAGTACTTC.